This T cell receptor (beta chain) was observed in a study of breast tumors, draining lymph nodes, adjacent tissues (dated by TCRdb to 2016 to 2017). Regarding the complete study: The study compared TCR beta repertoires across tumor, adjacent nontumor tissue and axillary lymph nodes from breast cancer patients. In human breast cancer, the study set out to assess how tumor, surrounding tissue and draining lymph node repertoires relate to one another and whether T cells might be exchanged between them. Overall study outcomes, separate from this receptor: Tumor T-cell repertoires showed less diversity than lymph node repertoires and more diversity than nontumor tissue repertoires, and tumor T-cell repertoires showed preferential V and J gene usage. The conclusion that tumor T cells originate in lymph nodes was framed as consistent with a hypothesis rather than directly demonstrated. The data were considered consistent with the idea that most tumor T cells come from the lymph node and then expand in tumor tissue. Tumor and nontumor tissue repertoires were significantly more similar in luminal-like than in basal-like breast cancer.

A distance of 13 bases separates the germline ends of V and J, which lose 0 bases and 9 bases respectively. The CDR3 spans 13 residues, from the cysteine through the phenylalanine. Just the 39-base CDR3 DNA is kept, in frame starting at base 1. CDR1 and CDR2 (SGHKS, YYEKEE) derive from the germline V gene (reference sequence). Lymph node samples were obtained from the axillary draining lymph nodes of breast cancer patients. The table lists this clonotype with many counts. Its antigen has not been determined. The sample holds no much larger clone one base away, and base qualities are not on file. The instrument was an Illumina HiSeq 2000. TCR beta chain libraries were generated through multiplex PCR amplification. The amplified TCR beta chain products were analyzed by high-throughput sequencing. Using fastp trimming at Q25 and MiXCR clonotype assembly, TCRdb reanalyzed the public sequencing data and kept in-frame beta chains. Identical CDR3 protein sequences are pooled into one entry, listed with their most common genes and DNA. The sample includes over 130,000 distinct CDR3 sequences, with approximately 32% observed a single time. Of the sample, around 2.3% falls within the top ten clones.

The TCR comes from a female donor with breast cancer. Some clones in this sample may be carry-over from other donors' samples. Sequenced sample: axillary lymph node tissue. The chain was built from TRBV5-5 and TRBJ2-7; the D gene assignment is perhaps TRBD1 or TRBD2, with each matching 6 bases. The DNA sequence follows: TGTGCCAGCAGCTTGGCAAGGGGGGAAGGGCAGTACTTC. This encodes CASSLARGEGQYF.